Only one count was recorded for the clone carrying this T cell receptor (beta chain). In the original processing: Reference gene primer amplification in the assay estimated nucleated cell counts. The repertoire was sequenced with immunoSEQ multiplex PCR; TCRdb's copy has only in-frame clones and lacks some. The V and J calls and clone size are taken from that table; D and trimming were inferred from the DNA. Altogether roughly 350,000 clones are present, more than 75% being singletons, with the ten largest covering under 4.5%. The entry originates in a study of blood T cell repertoires in COVID-19. Germline assignment: CDR1 SNHLY and CDR2 FYNNEI. V was shortened by 1 base and J by 7 bases, with 10 bases between the two germline ends. The CDR3 sequence is 14 residues long.

V usage is TRBV2 and J usage is TRBJ1-4, with D perhaps matching TRBD1 (6 bases). The sample taken for sequencing was peripheral blood. The sequence came from a woman aged 45-59 years with active or convalescent COVID-19. The CDR3 sequence is CASSEEAGAEKLFF. In DNA, the CDR3 is TGTGCCAGCAGTGAAGAGGCAGGGGCTGAAAAACTGTTTTTT. The full variable domain, in which reference TRBV2 and TRBJ1-4 provide the parts outside the CDR3, is EPEVTQTPSHQVTQMGQEVILRCVPISNHLYFYWYRQILGQKVEFLVSFYNNEISEKSEIFDDQFSVERPDGSNFTLKIRSTKLEDSAMYFCASSEEAGAEKLFFGSGTQLSVL.